The 30 T cell receptor beta chains below were found in one sample sequenced in a study of post-analysis software for immune sequencing data. Their specific antigens are unknown. TCR beta cDNA libraries had unique molecular identifiers. One entry per CDR3 protein results from TCRdb running MiXCR on the PCR reads. The sample yields about 620,000 distinct CDR3 sequences, roughly 40% seen once. Overall study findings and caveats: Roughly 5 TRBV segments occurring more often in patients than controls included TRBV5-6, TRBV5-1 and TRBV20-1.

Source material: blood. The receptors originated from a girl aged 5-17 years with multiple sclerosis.

V and J are TRBV7-2 and TRBJ2-3, with D unclear. V gave up 2 bases and J gave up 6 bases, with 12 bases separating them. The CDR3 sequence is 14 residues long. Germline CDR1 reads SGHTA; CDR2 reads FQGNSA. The CDR3 DNA is TGTGCCAGCAGCTTATCGGCGCTATCGGATACGCAGTATTTT. Its protein product is CASSLSALSDTQYF.

The chain couples TRBV12-3 or TRBV12-4 to TRBJ1-1, with a weak D call TRBD1 (6 bases). V lost 4 bases to trimming and J lost 4 bases, with 13 bases between them. The CDR3 sequence is 14 residues long. The CDR3 loop reads CASSWQGSATEAFF. The DNA for the CDR3 is TGTGCCAGCAGTTGGCAGGGGTCGGCCACTGAAGCTTTCTTT.

The chain carries TRBV4-1 and TRBJ1-6, with a possible D match to TRBD1 (5 bases). V lost 1 base to trimming and J lost 8 bases, with 12 bases between them. CDR1 is MGHRA, CDR2 YSYEKL, per germline. CDR3 length equals 15 residues. In DNA, the CDR3 is TGCGCCAGCAGCCAAGTCGGGGCCCTGTATTCACCCCTCCACTTT. It translates to CASSQVGALYSPLHF.

This clonotype came up a few times. The J gene is TRBJ2-1, the V gene TRBV12-3 or TRBV12-4; 16 bases agree with TRBD2. The J segment lost 9 bases and the V segment lost 5 bases, leaving 10 bases of the junction unmatched. The CDR3 spans 17 residues. In nucleotides, the CDR3 is TGTGCCAGCAGTCTGGGACTAGCGGGGGGGCGCGGGTTTGAGCAGTTCTTC. Translated: CASSLGLAGGRGFEQFF.

The V call is TRBV12-3 or TRBV12-4, the J call TRBJ2-5; possibly TRBD1 for D (6 bases). The end of the DNA aligns better with TRBJ2-7, so the J call may be wrong. The length of the CDR3 is 12 residues. CDR3 DNA sequence: TGTGCCAGCACCACAGGGTTTAACGAGCAGTACTTC. This translates into CASTTGFNEQYF.

The chain links TRBV29-1 to TRBJ2-1, with D tentatively TRBD2 (6 bases). Germline values: CDR1 SQVTM, CDR2 ANQGSEA. This CDR3 has 13 residues. V lost 4 bases and J lost 8, with 15 bases in between. The CDR3 protein is CSVGGRWGDEQFF. The CDR3 DNA is TGCAGCGTTGGTGGACGGTGGGGGGATGAGCAGTTCTTC.

On this clonotype: The junction departs from germline at one end; a sequencing error may be responsible. V usage is TRBV3-1 and J usage is TRBJ2-1, with D possibly matching TRBD2 (5 bases). Per germline, CDR1 LGHDT and CDR2 YNNKEL (reference sequence). This CDR3 is built from 14 residues. This CDR3 reads CAGSQKAGTNEQFF. CDR3 nucleotides: TGTGCCGGCAGCCAGAAGGCGGGCACAAATGAGCAGTTCTTC.

The sample holds a few counts of this clonotype. The CDR3 loop is CASSPGTPTRANYGYTF. CDR3 nucleotides: TGCGCCAGCAGTCCCGGGACACCGACCCGGGCTAACTATGGCTACACCTTC. J is TRBJ1-2 and V is TRBV5-1; maybe TRBD1 (6 bases). The CDR3 consists of 17 residues. Germline V gene data show CDR1 as SGHRS and CDR2 as YFSETQ. The germline V and J ends were trimmed by 5 bases and 0 bases, with 20 bases remaining between them.

A remark on this clonotype: Here the CDR3 omits its conserved ending phenylalanine or tryptophan, so a read error is the likely source. V and J are TRBV12-3 or TRBV12-4 and TRBJ2-6; weak D call: TRBD2 (5 bases). The V and J ends lost 11 bases and 0 bases respectively, with 8 bases between them. This CDR3 spans 13 amino acids. The CDR3 DNA reads TGTGCCGCGGGCCCCTCTGGGGCCAACGTCCTGACTTTA. Its protein is CAAGPSGANVLTL.

This clonotype has a handful of counts. The chain recombines TRBV9 with TRBJ2-5; D gene uncertain. This CDR3 spans 14 amino acids. V lost 4 bases and J 7 bases, leaving 17 bases between the germline ends. The germline gives CDR1 SGDLS, CDR2 YYNGEE. The CDR3 sequence: CASSRRADGWTQYF. The CDR3 nucleotides read TGTGCCAGCAGCCGCCGGGCCGACGGCTGGACCCAGTACTTC.

On this clonotype: One end of the junction is discordant with germline, which a read error may explain. The DNA of the CDR3 is TGTGCTAGCATCGGGGGGGCACTAGAACTCTACGAGCAGTACTTC. Protein: CASIGGALELYEQYF. This chain connects TRBV7-7 to TRBJ2-7; 8 bases line up with TRBD2. The germline V gene encodes CDR1 SSHAT and CDR2 FNYEAQ (reference sequence). The CDR3 spans 15 residues.

This rearrangement joins TRBV9 to TRBJ2-7; D may be TRBD1 (6 bases). The CDR3 contains 13 residues. Trimming stripped 3 bases from V and 5 bases from J, with 12 bases between. Germline values: CDR1 SGDLS, CDR2 YYNGEE. The CDR3 DNA reads TGTGCCAGCAGCGCAACAGGGAGAAACGAGCAGTACTTC. Protein: CASSATGRNEQYF.

The J gene is TRBJ2-7, the V gene TRBV12-3 or TRBV12-4; no clear D gene. The V and J ends lost 2 bases and 3 bases respectively, with 14 bases between them. CDR3 length: 15 residues. In DNA, the CDR3 is TGTGCCAGCAGTTTATCTGGCAGAGGTGGCTACGAGCAGTACTTC. Translated: CASSLSGRGGYEQYF.

The V call is TRBV20-1, the J call TRBJ2-1, with D unresolved. The CDR3 sequence is 13 residues long. CDR1 is DFQATT, CDR2 SNEGSKA, per germline (reference sequence). The ends were cut back, 5 bases at V and 7 bases at J, with 15 bases in the middle. The CDR3 coding sequence is TGCAGTGCTCCCTCGTCCGGTTGGAATGAGCAGTTCTTC. It is translated as CSAPSSGWNEQFF.

This clonotype showed up just a few times. The chain combines TRBV12-3 or TRBV12-4 with TRBJ2-3, with 9 bases matching TRBD1. This CDR3 has 14 residues. The trim removed 5 bases at V and 5 bases at J, leaving 5 bases unmatched. The CDR3 DNA follows: TGTGCCAGCAGTCCTCGACAGGGGGGAGATACGCAGTATTTT. It is translated as CASSPRQGGDTQYF.

The chain is built from TRBV27 and TRBJ2-7, with 7 bases identical to TRBD1. With 2 bases clipped from V and 2 bases from J, the junction kept 6 bases outside the gene matches. Looked up from germline, CDR1 is MNHEY and CDR2 is SMNVEV (reference sequence). This CDR3 has 15 amino acids. The CDR3 here is CASSLGTAWAYEQYF. The CDR3 DNA reads as TGTGCCAGCAGTTTAGGGACAGCTTGGGCCTACGAGCAGTACTTC.

The chain links TRBV28 to TRBJ2-3; 9 bases match TRBD2. Germline V gives CDR1 MDHEN, CDR2 SYDVKM. With 7 bases clipped from V and 3 bases from J, the junction kept 11 bases outside the gene matches. CDR3 size: 16 residues. This CDR3 is CASNPERGATTDTQYF. CDR3 in DNA: TGTGCCAGCAACCCTGAGCGGGGGGCGACTACAGATACGCAGTATTTT.

The chain is built from TRBV20-1 and TRBJ2-3; 11 bases are a match to TRBD2. The CDR3 sequence is 15 residues long. Germline V CDR1 and CDR2: DFQATT, SNEGSKA (reference sequence). The J segment lost 10 bases and the V segment lost 6 bases, leaving 15 bases of the junction unmatched. The CDR3 protein is CSAPRASGGRTAQYF. Here the CDR3 DNA reads TGCAGTGCGCCCAGGGCTAGCGGGGGGCGGACCGCGCAGTATTTT.

V and J are TRBV4-2 and TRBJ2-5; the match to TRBD2 covers 10 bases. The CDR3 runs 16 residues. V lost 0 bases, J lost 1 base, and 2 bases stayed unmatched. Germline CDR1 reads LGHNA; CDR2 reads YNFKEQ. CDR3 amino acids: CASSQDQRGGQETQYF. Written as DNA, the CDR3 is TGTGCCAGCAGCCAAGACCAGCGGGGGGGCCAAGAGACCCAGTACTTC.

This clonotype was detected a few times. The chain uses TRBV6-6 and TRBJ1-6; tentative D call: TRBD1 (5 bases). CDR1 MNHNY and CDR2 SVGAGI come from the germline V gene (reference sequence). This CDR3 comprises 15 residues. V lost 8 bases and J 1 base, leaving 12 bases between the germline ends. The CDR3 is CASDTSGSYNSPLHF. CDR3 in DNA: TGTGCCAGCGATACATCAGGGTCCTATAATTCACCCCTCCACTTT.

The chain is built from TRBV4-1 and TRBJ2-4; D is tentatively TRBD1 or TRBD2 (5 bases each). Trimming stripped 1 base from V and 7 bases from J, with 5 bases between. CDR1 is MGHRA and CDR2 is YSYEKL in the germline V gene. The CDR3 spans 12 residues. CDR3 DNA sequence: TGCGCCAGCAGCCAAGGGGGGAACATTCAGTACTTC. Encoded protein: CASSQGGNIQYF.

This clonotype has at least ten counts. The chain employs TRBV6-7 and TRBJ1-5; TRBD1 matches at 9 bases. TRBV6-7 is noted as an ORF with a role that remains uncertain. After removal of 4 bases from V and 5 bases from J, the junction contained 9 bases not matched to a gene. This CDR3 contains 16 residues. CDR3 loop: CASSFPDRGSDQPQHF. The CDR3 DNA sequence: TGTGCCAGCAGTTTCCCCGACAGGGGGAGCGATCAGCCCCAGCATTTT.

This clonotype was picked up many times. The chain joins TRBV6-2 or TRBV6-3 to TRBJ2-3, with D unclear. Trimming left V 0 bases short and J 5 bases short, with 3 bases between. The germline CDR1 and CDR2 sequences are MNHEY and SVGEGT. The CDR3 covers 12 residues. CDR3 sequence (DNA): TGTGCCAGCAGTTACTCCGGAGATACGCAGTATTTT. This codes for CASSYSGDTQYF.

This chain links TRBV30 with TRBJ1-1; D is undetermined. Trimming shortened V by 8 bases and J by 4 bases, and 20 bases separated the two germline ends. This CDR3 comprises 14 residues. The germline V gene encodes CDR1 GTSNPN and CDR2 SVGIG (reference sequence). The CDR3 protein is CARIPRNRGTEAFF. CDR3 nucleotides: TGTGCCCGGATTCCCAGAAATCGAGGCACTGAAGCTTTCTTT.

CDR3 region: CASSYRAGRSPLHF. In DNA, the CDR3 is TGTGCCAGCAGTTACCGGGCCGGGCGTTCACCCCTCCACTTT. The gene calls are TRBV6-5 and TRBJ1-6; no firm D call. The germline V and J ends were trimmed by 2 bases and 9 bases, with 11 bases remaining between them. Germline V gene sequence: CDR1 MNHEY, CDR2 SVGAGI. The CDR3 is 14 residues long.

The V call is TRBV12-3 or TRBV12-4, the J call TRBJ1-2; the D is unclear. Trimming cost V 1 base and J 7 bases, with 13 bases left between them. CDR3 size: 14 residues. This CDR3 is CASSLGEGLGGYTF. DNA of the CDR3: TGTGCCAGCAGTTTAGGTGAAGGGTTGGGTGGCTACACCTTC.

V and J are TRBV3-1 and TRBJ2-7, with D tentatively TRBD1 or TRBD2 (7 bases each). The CDR3 sequence is 14 residues long. Looked up from germline, CDR1 is LGHDT and CDR2 is YNNKEL (reference sequence). V was clipped by 4 bases and J by 4 bases, with 14 bases between them. This CDR3 reads CASSLSGTEYEQYF. The CDR3 DNA follows: TGTGCCAGCAGCCTCAGCGGGACAGAATACGAGCAGTACTTC.

The chain joins TRBV10-2 to TRBJ2-2, with D perhaps TRBD2 (5 bases). CDR3 length: 15 amino acids. Germline V lookup: CDR1 WSHSY, CDR2 SAAADI. Trimming cost V 2 bases and J 0 bases, with 7 bases left between them. CDR3 DNA: TGCGCCAGCAGTGAGCCTAGCCCGAACACCGGGGAGCTGTTTTTT. Protein product: CASSEPSPNTGELFF.

This clonotype has ten or more counts. The junction shows a germline mismatch at one end, possibly a read error. The CDR3 loop is CASSLAADTQYF. DNA for the CDR3: TGTGCCAGCAGCTTAGCCGCAGATACGCAGTATTTT. The gene calls are TRBV5-1 and TRBJ2-3; no definite D call. This CDR3 is 12 amino acids long. Per germline, CDR1 SGHRS and CDR2 YFSETQ.

The chain uses TRBV3-1 and TRBJ1-6, with no clear D. Germline V gives CDR1 LGHDT, CDR2 YNNKEL (reference sequence). The length of the CDR3 is 14 residues. Trimming took off 4 bases at V and 10 bases at J, with 14 bases between the two ends. As DNA, the CDR3 is TGTGCCAGCAGCCCTGGACCGGTTCGGTCACCCCTCCACTTT. It yields the protein CASSPGPVRSPLHF.